This T cell receptor (beta chain) is from a study of spatial heterogeneity in lung cancer. MiXCR, run by TCRdb on the 5' RACE reads, gives a single entry per CDR3 protein. The data hold several thousand distinct CDR3 sequences, with more than 9% observed a single time. This clonotype was detected many times. Its antigen is unidentified. Study-wide results and caveats: Mutation tallies in tumors tracked expanded intratumoral alpha and beta TCR counts. Coverage of tumor T cells was estimated at about 7% for alpha chains and 12% to 15% for beta chains.

V lost 3 bases and J 2 bases, leaving 10 bases between the germline ends. CDR1 and CDR2 from the germline V gene are DFQATT and SNEGSKA (reference sequence). This CDR3 is built from 13 residues. Regarding time point: sample taken at primary tumor resection. The cohort: around 79 early-stage, untreated non-small cell lung cancer patients. Here the sequenced sample was lung tumor tissue, taken at surgery. This clonotype was obtained from a male donor with early-stage non-small cell lung cancer. The gene calls are TRBV20-1 and TRBJ2-5, with a possible D match to TRBD2 (6 bases). CDR3 sequence reads: CSASRGMQETQYF. The CDR3 DNA reads as TGCAGTGCTAGTCGCGGGATGCAAGAGACCCAGTACTTC.